This TCR beta chain was captured in a study of T cells in Graves' hyperthyroidism and ophthalmopathy. Findings of the study overall: Most clonotypes expanded in the thyroid (above 0.001) were also present in blood.

This clonotype was found a few times. The antigen is unknown. The CDR3 runs to 12 residues. The V gene's germline CDR1 is SGHRS and CDR2 YFSETQ. The V segment lost 5 bases and the J segment 6 bases; nucleotides outside the gene matches: 4. Amplified TCR beta CDR3 regions came from RNA transcripts. During a first-round RT-PCR of the TCR CDR3, the HTBI primer set was used. TCRdb independently ran MiXCR on the multiplex PCR reads; one entry per CDR3 protein. The data show about 720,000 distinct CDR3 sequences, about a sixth seen once. Sequenced input: blood. This TCR was recovered from a man younger than 35 with Graves' hyperthyroidism. The V call is TRBV5-1, the J call TRBJ2-7; 8 bases are a match to TRBD1. The CDR3 region has the DNA TGCGCCAGCAGGGACAGGGATTCCGAGCAGTACTTC. Its translation is CASRDRDSEQYF.